A single sample is the source of the 9 T cell receptor beta chains below, sequenced in a study of blood T cell repertoires in COVID-19. Method: immunoSEQ multiplex PCR; TCRdb's copy keeps in-frame clones and lacks some. The sample has roughly 230,000 clones, 65% to 85% seen once; the top ten hold roughly 8.7%. Source material: peripheral blood. These TCRs come from a man in his forties with active or convalescent COVID-19.

The chain links TRBV19 to TRBJ2-6; 8 bases align to TRBD1. CDR1 is LNHDA, CDR2 SQIVND, per germline (reference sequence). The CDR3 is 15 amino acids. Trimming took 10 bases from V and 3 from J; bases not matched to a gene: 8. In DNA form, the CDR3 reads TGTGCCACCACTCGGACAGGGAATGGGGCCAACGTCCTGACTTTC. Its translation: CATTRTGNGANVLTF.

V and J are TRBV5-1 and TRBJ1-2; weak D call: TRBD1 (5 bases). V lost 0 bases and J 6 bases, leaving 18 bases between the germline ends. The CDR3 has 16 residues. Germline CDR1 reads SGHRS; CDR2 reads YFSETQ. The CDR3 DNA reads as TGCGCCAGCAGCTTGGGTCATGGCAGGGAGGTCGATGGCTACACCTTC. This sequence encodes CASSLGHGREVDGYTF.

This rearrangement joins TRBV28 to TRBJ1-2; possible D gene TRBD1, 6 bases. Trimming removed 4 bases from V and 6 bases from J, with 15 bases in between. The germline gives CDR1 MDHEN, CDR2 SYDVKM. This CDR3 comprises 14 residues. Here the CDR3 reads CASSSQQGVNGYTF. In DNA, the CDR3 is TGTGCCAGCAGTTCACAACAGGGTGTAAATGGCTACACCTTC.

The chain employs TRBV15 and TRBJ2-2; 8 nucleotides agree with TRBD1. The CDR3 extends over 16 amino acids. Germline trimming cut 0 bases from V and 6 bases from J; bases unmatched to any gene: 6. The V gene's germline CDR1 is LNHNV and CDR2 YYDKDF (reference sequence). This CDR3 reads CATSREGQGSSGELFF. CDR3 bases: TGTGCCACCAGCAGAGAAGGACAGGGTTCGTCCGGGGAGCTGTTTTTT.

V is TRBV7-3 and J is TRBJ2-2; 9 nucleotides align to TRBD2. Germline-derived CDR1 and CDR2 are SGHTA and FQGTGA. After removal of 5 bases from V and 1 base from J, the junction contained 2 bases not matched to a gene. The CDR3 runs to 15 residues. The CDR3 protein is CASSKAGGNTGELFF. CDR3 DNA: TGTGCCAGCAGCAAAGCGGGAGGGAACACCGGGGAGCTGTTTTTT.

CDR3 protein: CASSISDNEQFF. The DNA for the CDR3 is TGCGCCAGCAGTATCAGTGACAATGAGCAGTTCTTC. J is TRBJ2-1 and V is TRBV5-1; D is undetermined. The CDR3 loop spans 12 amino acids. Germline V gives CDR1 SGHRS, CDR2 YFSETQ. V was trimmed by 5 bases and J by 5 bases, leaving 8 bases between them.

This chain connects TRBV24-1 to TRBJ2-7; perhaps TRBD2 as D (6 bases). The CDR3 is 15 residues long. Between the trimmed V and J ends, which lost 2 bases and 0 bases, there was a span of 10 bases. Germline V gives CDR1 KGHDR, CDR2 SFDVKD. The CDR3 spells CATSDSAGSSYEQYF. Here the CDR3 DNA reads TGTGCCACCAGTGATTCCGCGGGGAGCTCCTACGAGCAGTACTTC.

The chain is built from TRBV18 and TRBJ2-3, with 7 bases matching TRBD2. V dropped 2 bases and J dropped 4; count of bases not matched to a gene: 3. CDR1 KGHSH and CDR2 LQKENI come from the germline V gene. CDR3 length: 14 residues. For the CDR3, the DNA is TGTGCCAGCTCACCAGCGGGGGTATCAGATACGCAGTATTTT. Translated, it gives CASSPAGVSDTQYF.

The J gene is TRBJ1-2, the V gene TRBV6-6; 7 bases line up with TRBD1. This CDR3 is 14 amino acids long. Germline V gene lookup returns CDR1 MNHNY and CDR2 SVGAGI (reference sequence). Trimming cost V 6 bases and J 6 bases; bases outside gene matches: 10. This chain's CDR3 is CASRVRDSSNGYTF. CDR3 bases: TGTGCCAGCAGGGTTCGGGACAGTTCAAATGGCTACACCTTC.